This note documents a single T cell receptor (beta chain) sequence. The antigen remains undetermined. The repertoire was sequenced with immunoSEQ multiplex PCR; TCRdb's copy has only in-frame clones and lacks some. The repertoire holds over 100,000 clones, with roughly 91% as singletons. Germline CDR1 SGHVS, CDR2 FNYEAQ. V was clipped by 4 bases and J by 0 bases, with 7 bases between them. CDR3 size: 15 residues. The data stem from a study of OX40 agonist ivuxolimab in advanced cancers. Points from the study as a whole: CD8+ T cells were the subset that, on average, had more expanded clones than CD4+. Still undetermined is the antigen specificity of the expanded peripheral T cells.

Baseline was the first blood sampling point, followed by cycle 4 day 1 and cycle 7 day 1. This sample comprised CD4+ or CD8+ T cells sorted from blood, obtained in a trial of the OX40 agonist ivuxolimab. This sequence joins TRBV7-6 and TRBJ2-6; maybe TRBD1 (5 bases). The TCR comes from an adult with an advanced solid tumor such as melanoma, head and neck, liver or kidney cancer. As DNA, the CDR3 is TGTGCCAGCAGCTCACAGGCCTCTGGGGCCAACGTCCTGACTTTC. It translates to CASSSQASGANVLTF.